This T cell receptor beta chain is from a study of control samples from healthy donors and cancer patients. V lost 3 bases to trimming and J lost 5 bases; unmatched junction nucleotides: 5. This CDR3 is built from 14 residues. Germline V gene data show CDR1 as SEHNR and CDR2 as FQNEAQ (reference sequence). The data were produced by immunoSEQ multiplex PCR, yet TCRdb's version contains in-frame clones alone and is incomplete. The sample's table shows 150,000 to 200,000 clones. This rearrangement joins TRBV7-9 to TRBJ2-7; 9 positions match TRBD1. The receptor was derived from a woman aged 25 to 39 in good health. Material: blood. The chain's CDR3 is CASSLGQGVHEQYF. The DNA for the CDR3 is TGTGCCAGCAGCTTGGGACAGGGTGTCCACGAGCAGTACTTC.